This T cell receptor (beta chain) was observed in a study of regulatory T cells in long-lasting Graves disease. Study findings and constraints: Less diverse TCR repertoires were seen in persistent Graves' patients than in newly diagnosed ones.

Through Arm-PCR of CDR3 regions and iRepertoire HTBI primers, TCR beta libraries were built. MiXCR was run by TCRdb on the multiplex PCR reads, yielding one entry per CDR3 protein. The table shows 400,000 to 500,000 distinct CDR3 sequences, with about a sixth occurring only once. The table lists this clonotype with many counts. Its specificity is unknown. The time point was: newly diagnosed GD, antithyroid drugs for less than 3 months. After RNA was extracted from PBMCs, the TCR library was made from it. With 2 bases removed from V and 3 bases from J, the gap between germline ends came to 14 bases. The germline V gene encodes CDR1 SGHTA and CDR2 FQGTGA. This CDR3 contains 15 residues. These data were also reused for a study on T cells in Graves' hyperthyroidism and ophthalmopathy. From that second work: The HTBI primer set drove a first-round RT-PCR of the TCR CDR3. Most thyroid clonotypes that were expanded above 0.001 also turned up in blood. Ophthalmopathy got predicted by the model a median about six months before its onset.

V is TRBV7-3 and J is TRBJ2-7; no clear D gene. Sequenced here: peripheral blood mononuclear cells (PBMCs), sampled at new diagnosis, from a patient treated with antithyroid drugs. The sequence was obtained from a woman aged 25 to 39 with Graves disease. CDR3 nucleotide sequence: TGTGCCAGCAGCTTACAAGCAGGAGCCTTCTACGAGCAGTACTTC. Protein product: CASSLQAGAFYEQYF.